The 10 T cell receptor beta chains in this list originate from one sample, sequenced in a study of CD8+ T cells in alopecia areata. Following RNA extraction, reverse transcription yielded cDNA that acted as the sequencing template. The repertoire was sequenced with immunoSEQ multiplex PCR; TCRdb's copy has only in-frame clones and lacks some. Of around 13,000 clones in the sample, 55% to 80% were seen once. Specified treatment: oral pan-JAK inhibitor, 5-10 mg twice daily. Sampling of alopecia areata patients yielded lesional scalp punch biopsies as well as peripheral blood. Sequencing was performed on skin, taken at week 4, from a patient treated with tofacitinib. These receptors came from a human donor with alopecia areata.

This clone appeared a few times. The same CDR3 can be traced to other DNA sequences in this sample. The gene calls are TRBV5-1 and TRBJ2-3; D is perhaps TRBD2 (5 bases). Germline V gene data show CDR1 as SGHRS and CDR2 as YFSETQ. The CDR3 length is 12 residues. The ends were cut back, 10 bases at V and 4 bases at J, with 13 bases in the middle. The CDR3 reads CACSLAADTQYF. DNA of the CDR3: TGCGCCTGCTCTCTAGCCGCAGATACGCAGTATTTT.

The genes are TRBV14 and TRBJ1-5; weak D call: TRBD1 (6 bases). V gave up 1 base and J gave up 2 bases, with 12 bases separating them. The CDR3 contains 16 residues. Germline-derived CDR1 and CDR2 are SGHDN and FVKESK. The CDR3 coding sequence is TGTGCCAGCAGCCAAGTATCCGGACAGCGCAATCAGCCCCAGCATTTT. As protein: CASSQVSGQRNQPQHF.

V and J are TRBV10-3 and TRBJ2-1; TRBD1 matches 10 bases. The V and J ends lost 4 bases and 4 bases, in that order; junction bases with no gene match: 7. CDR3 size: 16 residues. The V gene's germline CDR1 is ENHRY and CDR2 SYGVKD. The CDR3 spells CAISAPDRGGYNEQFF. CDR3 nucleotides: TGTGCCATCAGTGCCCCGGACAGGGGGGGATACAATGAGCAGTTCTTC.

The rearrangement uses TRBV5-4 and TRBJ2-2; no clear D. CDR3 length equals 14 residues. Germline V lookup: CDR1 SGHNT, CDR2 YYREEE (reference sequence). The V and J ends lost 4 bases and 2 bases respectively, with 9 bases between them. Written as DNA, the CDR3 is TGTGCCAGCAGCCAGGATCACAACACCGGGGAGCTGTTTTTT. Translated, it gives CASSQDHNTGELFF.

To note about this clone: Other DNA sequences in the same sample also yield this CDR3. The J gene is TRBJ1-1, the V gene TRBV29-1; D unresolved. Germline V gene data show CDR1 as SQVTM and CDR2 as ANQGSEA. Trimming left V 2 bases short and J 1 base short, with 2 bases between. The CDR3 has 11 amino acids. The CDR3 nucleotides read TGCAGCGTTGAACGGAACACTGAAGCTTTCTTT. Translated: CSVERNTEAFF.

A word on this clone: This sample also contains other DNA sequences that code for the same CDR3. The J gene is TRBJ2-7, the V gene TRBV7-2, with TRBD1 identical over 8 bases. Germline assignment: CDR1 SGHTA and CDR2 FQGNSA. The junction had 11 bases not matched to a gene; V was cut back by 5 bases and J by 5 bases. There are 15 residues in the CDR3. The CDR3 loop reads CASSPQQGVGNEQYF. The CDR3 nucleotides are TGTGCCAGCAGCCCTCAACAGGGGGTTGGCAACGAGCAGTACTTC.

In its sample, this clone was seen a few times. The chain joins TRBV7-3 to TRBJ2-7; D perhaps matches TRBD1 (5 bases). This CDR3 is 15 amino acids long. V was shortened by 5 bases and J by 2 bases, with 16 bases between the two germline ends. Germline-derived CDR1 and CDR2 are SGHTA and FQGTGA. The CDR3 region is CASSPDQGVAYEQYF. The CDR3 nucleotides are TGTGCCAGCAGCCCTGATCAAGGGGTTGCCTACGAGCAGTACTTC.

The chain uses TRBV15 and TRBJ2-7, with 9 nucleotides matching TRBD1. This CDR3 comprises 15 residues. The germline V gene encodes CDR1 LNHNV and CDR2 YYDKDF (reference sequence). The V and J ends lost 3 bases and 4 bases, in that order; junction bases with no gene match: 7. CDR3 sequence reads: CATSRAGTGTYEQYF. DNA of the CDR3: TGTGCCACCAGCAGGGCCGGGACAGGGACTTACGAGCAGTACTTC.

The rearrangement links TRBV27 to TRBJ1-1; D is undetermined. Germline V lookup: CDR1 MNHEY, CDR2 SMNVEV (reference sequence). With 5 bases removed from V and 1 base from J, the gap between germline ends came to 11 bases. The CDR3 consists of 14 residues. The DNA for the CDR3 is TGTGCCAGCAGTCCAAAGGCGCGGAACACTGAAGCTTTCTTT. Protein: CASSPKARNTEAFF.

The chain links TRBV5-4 to TRBJ2-1; D may be TRBD1 (6 bases). Germline CDR1 and CDR2: SGHNT and YYREEE (reference sequence). CDR3 size: 14 residues. V was shortened by 3 bases and J by 8 bases, with 15 bases between the two germline ends. CDR3 nucleotide sequence: TGTGCCAGCAGCTGGACTCGGGACACTCATGAGCAGTTCTTC. Translated: CASSWTRDTHEQFF.